This entry concerns a single T cell receptor (beta chain). The table came from immunoSEQ multiplex PCR; TCRdb's copy has only in-frame clones and leaves some out. The sample gives 150,000 or so clones, about 89% of which show up once; over 2.5% is in the top ten. This entry is derived from a study of blood T cell repertoires in COVID-19. Study-level background: The analysed material was cDNA or gDNA that came from T cells, B-cell-depleted T cells, or PBMCs.

Trimming removed 3 bases at V and 4 bases at J, with 15 bases between. Per the germline V gene, CDR1 is KGHDR and CDR2 is SFDVKD. This CDR3 has 16 amino acids. The gene calls are TRBV24-1 and TRBJ2-1, with D possibly matching TRBD2 (6 bases). The sequence was collected from a man in his 60s with active or convalescent COVID-19. The sample comprised peripheral blood. This CDR3 reads CATSDTAGGTYNEQFF. DNA for the CDR3: TGTGCCACCAGTGATACCGCGGGCGGGACGTACAATGAGCAGTTCTTC.